These T cell receptor beta chains were read from a single sample in a study of response to subunit inactivated influenza vaccine. One entry per CDR3 protein results from TCRdb running MiXCR on the RT-PCR reads. Of about 700,000 distinct CDR3 sequences in the sample, around 16% are singletons; the top ten hold around 10%. The source material was PBMCs from blood, sampled roughly 13 days after vaccination. The receptors derive from a man in his fifties or sixties who received an inactivated influenza vaccine. Each CDR3 is given with its conserved first and last residue. D genes are given only for firm matches.

v_gene,d_gene,CDR3aa
TRBV12-3/TRBV12-4,TRBD1,CASSLARQGSSGANVLTF
TRBV28,TRBD2,CASSSPREGLSSYNEQFF
TRBV7-4,-,CASSDWTDRYYEQYF
TRBV6-2/TRBV6-3,-,CASSRTVTYEQYF
TRBV6-2/TRBV6-3,-,CASSPSRANYGYTF
TRBV12-3/TRBV12-4,-,CASSPWGNQPQHF
TRBV7-6,TRBD2,CASSSIAGGPSSTDTQYF
TRBV4-1,-,CASSQVGTQRGTDTQYF
TRBV12-3/TRBV12-4,TRBD2,CASSLYLSGGGTDTQYF
TRBV11-2,-,CASSLGLDSTEAFF
TRBV29-1,TRBD2,CSVRGTTLYNEQFF
TRBV4-3,TRBD1,CASSRTGRGTDTQYF
TRBV5-5,TRBD1,CASSGPTGGDETQYF
TRBV7-9,-,CASRSRVSGANVLTF
TRBV9,-,CASSAPRGRGDSYNEQFF
TRBV7-2,-,CASRIGVQETQYF
TRBV5-1,-,CASSSGPEETQYF
TRBV27,TRBD2,CASSFIRASGTYEQYF
TRBV5-6,-,CASSLAGRLYEQYF
TRBV7-9,TRBD1,CASSSRDRGRANEKLFF
TRBV7-9,TRBD1,CASSSSPGTGNTEAFF
TRBV6-6,-,CASSPGLLEAFF
TRBV10-3,TRBD1,CAISGTGYRGGGELFF
TRBV7-2,TRBD1,CASSKYLQGVISYEQYF
TRBV7-2,-,CASSPTSNLYNEQFF
TRBV7-6,-,CASSSTGFGLSYNEQFF
TRBV29-1,TRBD1,CSVHGTGVGNYGYTF
TRBV20-1,-,CSATDWWVSETQYF
TRBV5-1,-,CASSLFGDRTDTQYF
TRBV5-6,-,CASSPDGYQETQYF
TRBV20-1,-,CSAQLGGQETQYF
TRBV6-2/TRBV6-3,-,CASSYPRASNQPQHF
TRBV3-1,-,CASSHGSLSRTGYTF
TRBV6-1,TRBD1,CASSGDKGASYEQYF
TRBV5-4,-,CASSIGRTSSYNSPLHF
TRBV3-1,-,CASSQAGVLGNEKLFF
TRBV7-8,TRBD2,CASSRLAENQETQYF
TRBV7-9,-,CASSLSVEGEQFF
TRBV4-2,TRBD2,CASSEGVSGVIDTQYF
TRBV7-9,TRBD1,CASSFPGQGITYNEQFF
TRBV29-1,-,CSVGDSYEQYF